Below, 28 T cell receptor delta chains from the same sample are listed, as sequenced in a study of gamma-delta T cells after stem cell transplantation. TCRdb re-processed the RT-PCR reads via CATT. Here the sample spans 1,200 or so delta-chain clones, about 1.7% being singletons. Sequencing used gamma-delta T cells. The source is a human donor. It is not recorded whose cells these are; they may come from a transplant donor.

This clone was observed a few times. A far bigger clonotype differs at one base, so this is likely a read error. The identical CDR3 is also encoded by other nucleotide sequences in the sample. The rearrangement links TRDV2 to TRDJ1; 7 positions agree with TRDD3. The CDR3 is 14 residues long. Germline assignment: CDR1 GEAIGNYY and CDR2 EKD. The V segment lost 0 bases and the J segment 7 bases; nucleotides outside the gene matches: 7. In DNA, the CDR3 is TGTGCCTGTGACACCGTGGGGGAGAACTTTAAACTCATCTTT. Translating gives CACDTVGENFKLIF.

This clone has only a few counts. The TCRdb record carries a much larger clone's protein, which differs from this DNA's translation at residue 16; a read error is the likely cause, and the protein listed here is the DNA translation. This chain links TRDV1 with TRDJ1; 12 bases are shared with TRDD3. Germline V CDR1 and CDR2: TSWWSYY, QGS. CDR3 size: 19 residues. CDR3 amino acids: CALGEQRRWPGGYADRLIF. The CDR3, as DNA: TGTGCTCTTGGGGAACAGCGGAGGTGGCCTGGGGGATACGCCGATAGACTCATCTTT.

Details on this clone: This likely reflects a read error, since a far larger clone is one base away. Distinct nucleotide sequences in the sample also encode this CDR3. The rearrangement uses TRDV1 and TRDJ1, with TRDD3 matching 8 bases. The CDR3 totals 23 residues. Germline-derived CDR1 and CDR2 are TSWWSYY and QGS. J lost 4 bases, V lost 3 bases, and 31 bases had no gene match. In nucleotides, the CDR3 is TGTGCTCTTGGGGAGTGGCGTCCTTGTGGGTGGGGGATCCCCGAGGGCGACATCGATAAACTCATCTTT. Translating it yields CALGEWRPCGWGIPEGDIDKLIF.

Regarding this clone: One base separates it from a far larger clone, so it is likely a read error. Other DNA sequences in the same sample also yield this CDR3. This chain's CDR3 is CACDTVGLLGGYKLYTDKLIF. The CDR3 DNA sequence: TGTGCCTGTGACACCGTGGGGCTATTGGGGGGATATAAATTGTACACCGATAAGCTCATCTTT. This chain connects TRDV2 to TRDJ1; 8 nucleotides align to TRDD3. CDR3 length equals 21 residues. CDR1 is GEAIGNYY and CDR2 is EKD in the germline V gene.

A remark on this clone: This DNA's translation differs at residue 12 from TCRdb's protein, which comes from a much larger clone; a read error is likely, and the protein shown is translated from the DNA. V gene TRDV1 combines with J gene TRDJ1; D assignment may be TRDD2 or TRDD3 (6 bases each). The CDR3 is 21 amino acids. V gave up 0 bases and J gave up 0 bases, with 26 bases separating them. CDR1 and CDR2 (germline): TSWWSYY, QGS. The CDR3, as DNA: TGTGCTCTTGGGGAACTTTGGTCCTACGTTGGGGGTCCCCCGTACACCGATAAACTCATCTTT. Translation gives CALGELWSYVGGPPYTDKLIF.

As for this clone: TCRdb's protein, taken from a much larger clone, differs from this DNA's translation at residue 4, likely owing to a read error; the protein displayed comes from the DNA. The genes are TRDV2 and TRDJ1; no clear D gene. CDR1 is GEAIGNYY, CDR2 EKD, per germline. This CDR3 is built from 19 residues. Written as DNA, the CDR3 is TGTGCCTGTAACACGGTAACGAATGGTGTGGAGACGTACACCGATAAACTCATCTTT. This sequence encodes CACNTVTNGVETYTDKLIF.

With regard to this clone: The protein TCRdb gives is from a much larger clone and does not agree with this DNA's translation at residue 10, likely a read error; the protein shown here comes from the DNA. V is TRDV1 and J is TRDJ1, with a weak D call TRDD3 (5 bases). Germline lookup yields CDR1 TSWWSYY and CDR2 QGS. This CDR3 region has 18 residues. The germline V and J ends were trimmed by 3 bases and 2 bases, with 22 bases remaining between them. The CDR3 protein is CALGDPRSASGGTDKLIF. The CDR3 DNA is TGTGCTCTTGGGGATCCCCGATCTGCATCCGGGGGTACCGATAAACTCATCTTT.

For this clone: The TCRdb record carries a much larger clone's protein, which differs from this DNA's translation at residue 15; a read error is the likely cause, and the protein listed here is the DNA translation. The chain employs TRDV1 and TRDJ1; D is ambiguous. Germline loops: CDR1 TSWWSYY, CDR2 QGS. V lost 0 bases and J lost 0, with 35 bases in between. The CDR3 extends over 24 amino acids. The CDR3 DNA is TGTGCTCTTGGGGAACTAGGGACGGGACTCCCCGGCTGGCGCCGGGCACCGTACACCGATAAACTCATCTTT. Its protein product is CALGELGTGLPGWRRAPYTDKLIF.

This clone has just a few counts. This sequence is one base from a far larger clone and is likely a read error. V usage is TRDV2 and J usage is TRDJ3; TRDD3 agrees at 12 bases. The CDR3 totals 23 residues. CDR1 is GEAIGNYY, CDR2 EKD, per germline. CDR3 nucleotide sequence: TGTGCCCGTGACGCGGGATACTGGGGGATACAAGACGGAGGCTCCTGGGACACCCGACAGATGTTTTTC. Its translation: CARDAGYWGIQDGGSWDTRQMFF.

Concerning this clone: This is likely an artifact of a read error, given a far larger clone one base away. Additional DNA sequences in this sample encode the identical CDR3. This rearrangement joins TRDV2 to TRDJ1; 9 bases align to TRDD3. This CDR3 is 15 amino acids long. Per germline, CDR1 GEAIGNYY and CDR2 EKD. The V and J ends lost 7 bases and 5 bases, in that order; junction bases with no gene match: 13. The CDR3 DNA is TGTGCCTGCATGGCCTTGGGGGATAGCACTGATAAACTCATCTTT. Translated, it gives CACMALGDSTDKLIF.

This clone was seen a few times. For this DNA, TCRdb reports the protein of a much larger clone, which diverges at residue 7, most likely from a read error; the protein presented here is translated directly from the DNA. J is TRDJ1 and V is TRDV2, with D uncertain. The V end was cut by 0 bases, the J end by 0 bases, with 16 bases between. This CDR3 contains 17 residues. Germline lookup yields CDR1 GEAIGNYY and CDR2 EKD. This chain's CDR3 is CACDTACGSSYTDKLIF. The CDR3 bases are TGTGCCTGTGACACCGCTTGCGGGTCCTCTTACACCGATAAACTCATCTTT.

This clone was picked up a small number of times. A far larger clone is only one base removed, so a read error is likely. The gene calls are TRDV2 and TRDJ1; 9 nucleotides align to TRDD3. This CDR3 comprises 20 residues. The germline V gene encodes CDR1 GEAIGNYY and CDR2 EKD. The ends lost 1 base at V and 0 bases at J; junction bases unmatched: 17. The CDR3 DNA reads as TGTGCCTGTGACACTATTCGTACTGGGGGAGCTGGGACGTACACCGATAAACTCATCTTT. Protein product: CACDTIRTGGAGTYTDKLIF.

A word on this clone: The amino acid sequence in TCRdb belongs to a much larger clone and departs from this DNA's translation at residue 17, likely a sequencing read error; the sequence shown is translated from the DNA. The CDR3 loop is CALGELSDTRLNGVYTNKLIF. CDR3 sequence (DNA): TGTGCTCTTGGGGAACTATCGGATACGCGACTCAATGGGGTGTACACCAATAAACTCATCTTT. The V and J genes are TRDV1 and TRDJ1; 7 nucleotides agree with TRDD3. The CDR3 spans 21 residues. Germline CDR1 is TSWWSYY and CDR2 is QGS.

This clone has only a few counts. A read error likely explains why the TCRdb protein, taken from a much larger clone, differs from this DNA's translation at residue 11; the protein shown is translated from the DNA. The rearrangement joins TRDV2 to TRDJ1, with D tentatively TRDD3 (6 bases). The germline V and J ends were trimmed by 3 bases and 3 bases, with 19 bases remaining between them. The CDR3 is 16 residues long. Germline CDR1 reads GEAIGNYY; CDR2 reads EKD. The CDR3 sequence is CACDHLGGPYADKLIF. CDR3 coding DNA: TGTGCCTGTGACCATCTTGGGGGGCCGTACGCCGATAAACTCATCTTT.

In its sample, this clone was seen a few times. TCRdb shows a much larger clone's protein in place of this DNA's translation, and the two differ at residue 17, likely through a read error; the protein shown is translated from the DNA. The chain joins TRDV2 to TRDJ1; 13 bases match TRDD3. V was pared by 0 bases and J by 1 base, with 22 bases of the junction left unmatched. The CDR3 is 23 amino acids. CDR1 GEAIGNYY and CDR2 EKD come from the germline V gene. CDR3 sequence reads: CACDTPFSLGDTISSLGTDKLIF. The CDR3 region has the DNA TGTGCCTGTGACACCCCCTTTTCACTGGGGGATACGATATCCTCATTGGGCACCGATAAACTCATCTTT.

The table lists this clone with a few counts. A far larger clone differs by one base, so this is likely a read error. At the DNA level, this CDR3 is encoded by other sequences in the same sample as well. The chain recombines TRDV2 with TRDJ1; 8 positions agree with TRDD3. This CDR3 region has 21 residues. Looked up from germline, CDR1 is GEAIGNYY and CDR2 is EKD. With V trimmed by 0 bases and J by 0 bases, 20 bases remained unmatched. The CDR3 DNA follows: TGTGCCTGTGACACCGTGGGACTATTGGGGGGATATAAATTGTACACCGATAAACTCATCTTT. Amino acid sequence: CACDTVGLLGGYKLYTDKLIF.

Concerning this clone itself: The mismatch at residue 9 between this DNA's translation and the TCRdb protein of a much larger clone likely reflects a read error; the protein shown is translated from the DNA. The gene calls are TRDV2 and TRDJ1; D may be TRDD3 (5 bases). Trimming took off 1 base at V and 0 bases at J, with 26 bases between the two ends. Germline CDR1 reads GEAIGNYY; CDR2 reads EKD. This CDR3 is built from 20 residues. This CDR3 is CACDTIRTRGAGMYTDKLIF. Here the CDR3 DNA reads TGTGCCTGTGACACTATTCGTACTAGGGGAGCTGGGATGTACACCGATAAACTCATCTTT.

There are a few counts of this clone. This likely reflects a read error, since a far larger clone is one base away. Different DNA sequences within this sample yield the same CDR3. This chain joins TRDV2 and TRDJ1; TRDD3 matches 8 bases. This CDR3 is 21 amino acids long. CDR1 GEAIGNYY and CDR2 EKD come from the germline V gene. V gave up 0 bases and J gave up 0 bases; unmatched junction bases: 20. CDR3 sequence reads: CACDTVGLLGGYKLYTDKLIF. The DNA for the CDR3 is TGTGCCTGTGACACCGTGGGGTTATTGGGGGGATATAAATTGTACACCGATAAACTCATCTTT.

This clone appeared a few times. The protein that TCRdb holds for this DNA derives from a much larger clone and differs from the translated DNA at residue 17, which likely indicates a read error; the protein shown here is translated from the DNA. The chain carries TRDV2 and TRDJ1; 11 bases match TRDD3. The CDR3 sequence is 21 residues long. Germline CDR1 reads GEAIGNYY; CDR2 reads EKD. The CDR3 protein is CACDPLGPPMGDTRSTVKLIF. The DNA of the CDR3 is TGTGCCTGTGACCCCCTAGGTCCCCCAATGGGGGATACGCGGAGCACCGTTAAACTCATCTTT.

This clone showed up just a few times. The translation of this DNA and the TCRdb protein of a much larger clone differ at residue 6, probably owing to a read error; the protein shown here is translated from the DNA. V and J are TRDV2 and TRDJ1; D assignment may be TRDD2 or TRDD3 (5 bases each). The germline V gene encodes CDR1 GEAIGNYY and CDR2 EKD. Trimming stripped 0 bases from V and 0 bases from J, with 19 bases between. The CDR3 extends over 18 amino acids. The CDR3 region is CACDTASSGGFYTDKLIF. The DNA of the CDR3 is TGTGCCTGTGACACCGCCTCTTCCGGGGGGTTTTACACCGATAAACTCATCTTT.

Points on this clone: A read error is likely here: a far larger clone is one base away. Other DNA sequences in the sample encode the same CDR3. The chain employs TRDV2 and TRDJ1; 11 bases are shared with TRDD3. CDR3 length equals 21 residues. In germline, CDR1 is GEAIGNYY, CDR2 EKD. The CDR3 region has the DNA TGTGCCTGTGACCCCCTAGGTCCCCCAATGGGGGATACGCGGAGCACCGATAAACTAATCTTT. Its protein product is CACDPLGPPMGDTRSTDKLIF.

Remarks on this clone: A far larger clone is just one base off, so this is likely a read error. This same CDR3 is encoded by further DNA sequences in the sample. The chain has TRDV1 and TRDJ1; weak D call: TRDD3 (6 bases). V lost 1 base and J 1 base, leaving 28 bases between the germline ends. CDR1 and CDR2 (germline): TSWWSYY, QGS. The CDR3 consists of 21 residues. The CDR3 protein is CALGEPPSPFRTGGVTDKLIF. Written as DNA, the CDR3 is TGTGCTCTTGGGGAACCCCCGAGCCCTTTCCGTACCGGGGGAGTCACCGATAAACTCATCTTT.

This clone was seen only a few times. A read error likely explains this, since a far larger clone differs by one base. Other DNA sequences in the same sample also yield this CDR3. The CDR3 here is CALGDPRSATGGTDKLIF. The CDR3 DNA reads TGTGCTCTCGGGGATCCCCGATCTGCAACCGGGGGTACCGATAAACTCATCTTT. The gene calls are TRDV1 and TRDJ1; maybe TRDD3 (6 bases). Germline lookup yields CDR1 TSWWSYY and CDR2 QGS. The CDR3 has 18 residues.

This clone has only a few counts. TCRdb records a much larger clone's protein for this DNA, with a difference at residue 15 that likely arises from a read error; the protein given is the translation of the DNA. V and J are TRDV1 and TRDJ1, with 7 positions matching TRDD3. After removal of 0 bases from V and 0 bases from J, the junction contained 19 bases not matched to a gene. This CDR3 has 21 amino acids. From germline, CDR1 is TSWWSYY and CDR2 QGS. The CDR3 nucleotides read TGTGCTCTTGGGGAACTATCGGATACGCGACTCAATGGGGTGCACACCGATAAACTCATCTTT. Protein product: CALGELSDTRLNGVHTDKLIF.

In this sample, this clone turned up a few times. TCRdb assigns this DNA the protein of a much larger clone, which departs from its translation at residue 3; this likely reflects a read error, and the protein shown comes from translating the DNA. This chain's CDR3 is CARDTVTNGVETYTDKLIF. As DNA, the CDR3 is TGTGCCCGTGACACGGTAACGAATGGTGTGGAGACGTACACCGATAAACTCATCTTT. V is TRDV2 and J is TRDJ1; no clear D gene. The length of the CDR3 is 19 residues. The germline V gene encodes CDR1 GEAIGNYY and CDR2 EKD.

Of note for this clone: TCRdb attributes to this sequence the protein of a much larger clone, which differs from the DNA translation at residue 9; a read error is likely, and the protein displayed is translated from the DNA. The chain employs TRDV2 and TRDJ1, with 8 nucleotides matching TRDD3. J gave up 3 bases and V 5 bases, and 7 bases lay outside the gene matches. There are 14 residues in the CDR3. Germline V gives CDR1 GEAIGNYY, CDR2 EKD. CDR3 nucleotides: TGTGCCTGTGCTTTACTGGGGGTCTCCGATAAACTCATCTTT. Amino acids: CACALLGVSDKLIF.

This clone was counted only a few times. This DNA's translation and the protein TCRdb lists, from a much larger clone, do not match at residue 4, likely due to a read error; the protein shown is translated from the DNA. The chain employs TRDV2 and TRDJ1; 8 bases are a match to TRDD3. Germline V lookup: CDR1 GEAIGNYY, CDR2 EKD. The CDR3 length is 14 residues. CDR3: CACGTILGADKLIF. DNA of the CDR3: TGTGCCTGTGGCACCATACTGGGGGCCGATAAACTCATCTTT.

This clone has a handful of counts. The protein TCRdb gives is from a much larger clone and does not agree with this DNA's translation at residue 14, likely a read error; the protein shown here comes from the DNA. The chain combines TRDV2 with TRDJ1; 7 bases map to TRDD3. CDR3 length equals 18 residues. The germline CDR1 and CDR2 sequences are GEAIGNYY and EKD. CDR3 amino acids: CACDTVLGNKKYTGKLIF. For the CDR3, the DNA is TGTGCCTGTGACACTGTACTGGGGAATAAAAAGTACACCGGTAAACTCATCTTT.